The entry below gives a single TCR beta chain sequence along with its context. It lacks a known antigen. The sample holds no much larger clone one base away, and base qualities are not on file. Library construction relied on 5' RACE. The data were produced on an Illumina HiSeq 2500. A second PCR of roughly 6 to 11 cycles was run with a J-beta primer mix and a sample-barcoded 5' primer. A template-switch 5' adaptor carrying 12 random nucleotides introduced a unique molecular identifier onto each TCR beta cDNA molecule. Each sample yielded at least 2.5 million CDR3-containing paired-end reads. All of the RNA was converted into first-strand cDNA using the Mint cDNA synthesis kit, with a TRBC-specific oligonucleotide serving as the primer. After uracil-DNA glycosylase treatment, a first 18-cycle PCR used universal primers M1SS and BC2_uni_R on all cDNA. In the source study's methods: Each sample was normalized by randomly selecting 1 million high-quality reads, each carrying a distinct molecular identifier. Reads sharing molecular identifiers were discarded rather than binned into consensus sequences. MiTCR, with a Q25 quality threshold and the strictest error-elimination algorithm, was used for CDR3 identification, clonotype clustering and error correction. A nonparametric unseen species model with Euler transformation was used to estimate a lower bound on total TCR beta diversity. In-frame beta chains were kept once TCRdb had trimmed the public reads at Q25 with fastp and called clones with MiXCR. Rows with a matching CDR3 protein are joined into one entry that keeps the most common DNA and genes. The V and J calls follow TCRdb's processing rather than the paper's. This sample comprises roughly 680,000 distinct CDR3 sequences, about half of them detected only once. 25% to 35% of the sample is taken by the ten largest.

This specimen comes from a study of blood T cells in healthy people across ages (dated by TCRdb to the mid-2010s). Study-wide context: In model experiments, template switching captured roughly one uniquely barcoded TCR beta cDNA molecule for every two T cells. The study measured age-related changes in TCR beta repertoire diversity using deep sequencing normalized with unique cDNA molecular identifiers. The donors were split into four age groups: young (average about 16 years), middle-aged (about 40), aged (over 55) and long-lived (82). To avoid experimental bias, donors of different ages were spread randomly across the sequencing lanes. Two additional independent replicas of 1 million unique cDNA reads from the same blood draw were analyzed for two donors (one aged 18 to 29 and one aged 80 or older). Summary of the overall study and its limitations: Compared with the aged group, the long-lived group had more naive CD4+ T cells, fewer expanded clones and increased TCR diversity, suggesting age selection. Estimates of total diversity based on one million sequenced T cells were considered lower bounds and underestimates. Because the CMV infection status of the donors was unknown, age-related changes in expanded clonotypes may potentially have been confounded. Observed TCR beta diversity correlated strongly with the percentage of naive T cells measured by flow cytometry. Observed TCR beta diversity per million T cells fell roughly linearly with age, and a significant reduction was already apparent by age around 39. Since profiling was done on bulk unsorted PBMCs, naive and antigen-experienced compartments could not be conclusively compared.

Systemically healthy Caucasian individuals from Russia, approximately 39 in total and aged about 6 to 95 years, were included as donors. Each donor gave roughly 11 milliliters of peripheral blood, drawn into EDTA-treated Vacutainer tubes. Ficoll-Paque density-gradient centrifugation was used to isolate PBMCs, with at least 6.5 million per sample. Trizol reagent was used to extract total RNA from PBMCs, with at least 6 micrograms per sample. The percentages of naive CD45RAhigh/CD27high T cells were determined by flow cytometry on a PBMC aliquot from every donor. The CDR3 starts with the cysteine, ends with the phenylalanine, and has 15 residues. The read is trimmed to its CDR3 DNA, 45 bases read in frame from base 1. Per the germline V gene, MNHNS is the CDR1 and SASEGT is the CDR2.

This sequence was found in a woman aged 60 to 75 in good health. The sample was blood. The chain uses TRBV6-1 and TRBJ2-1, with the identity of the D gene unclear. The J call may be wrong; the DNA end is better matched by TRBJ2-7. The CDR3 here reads CASGMESHSSNEQYF. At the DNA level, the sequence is TGTGCCAGCGGGATGGAGTCCCATTCTTCAAATGAGCAGTACTTC.